What follows are 30 T cell receptor beta chains derived from one specimen sequenced in a study of blood T cell repertoires in COVID-19. TCRdb keeps only in-frame clones here, not all; method: immunoSEQ multiplex PCR. This sample has a few hundred thousand clones, with 89% found just once. Sequences were obtained from PBMCs or T cells enriched from blood (not recorded which). Receptors were obtained from a woman aged 60-75 years who had recovered from COVID-19.

The chain combines TRBV27 with TRBJ2-2; 7 bases map to TRBD2. The CDR3 has 15 residues. V lost 1 base to trimming and J lost 4 bases; unmatched junction nucleotides: 3. Germline V gene data show CDR1 as MNHEY and CDR2 as SMNVEV (reference sequence). In nucleotides, the CDR3 is TGTGCCAGCAGTTTATTTAGGGAGGGCACCGGGGAGCTGTTTTTT. Its protein product is CASSLFREGTGELFF.

This rearrangement joins TRBV29-1 to TRBJ1-2; perhaps TRBD1 as D (5 bases). CDR1 and CDR2 from the germline V gene are SQVTM and ANQGSEA. CDR3 length: 12 amino acids. V lost 6 bases to trimming and J lost 2 bases, with 10 bases between them. DNA for the CDR3: TGCAGCGTCGACAGAGCAAACTATGGCTACACCTTC. Protein: CSVDRANYGYTF. The complete variable domain, with remaining parts taken from reference TRBV29-1 and TRBJ1-2, reads SAVISQKPSRDICQRGTSLTIQCQVDSQVTMMFWYRQQPGQSLTLIATANQGSEATYESGFVIDKFPISRPNLTFSTLTVSNMSPEDSSIYLCSVDRANYGYTFGSGTRLTVV.

This clone was recorded once. The chain recombines TRBV6-5 with TRBJ2-2; tentatively, D is TRBD1 (5 bases). Germline V gene data show CDR1 as MNHEY and CDR2 as SVGAGI. CDR3 length: 14 amino acids. Trimming pared 7 bases from V and 2 bases from J, leaving 11 bases between. CDR3 DNA sequence: TGTGCCAGCACCCAAGGGGAAAACACCGGGGAGCTGTTTTTT. This gives the protein CASTQGENTGELFF.

The chain links TRBV5-1 to TRBJ2-7, with 8 bases aligning to TRBD2. J lost 5 bases, V lost 4 bases, and 14 bases had no gene match. The CDR3 length is 16 residues. Germline CDR1 and CDR2: SGHRS and YFSETQ. In nucleotides, the CDR3 is TGCGCCAGCAGCCTCCGTAGCGGGAAGAGTACCGACGAGCAGTACTTC. Translating it yields CASSLRSGKSTDEQYF. The full variable domain, with the rest looked up from reference TRBV5-1 and TRBJ2-7, is KAGVTQTPRYLIKTRGQQVTLSCSPISGHRSVSWYQQTPGQGLQFLFEYFSETQRNKGNFPGRFSGRQFSNSRSEMNVSTLELGDSALYLCASSLRSGKSTDEQYFGPGTRLTVT.

The sample holds one count of this clone. The chain recombines TRBV7-9 with TRBJ1-2; D gene uncertain. The CDR3 has 13 amino acids. V lost 1 base and J 8 bases, leaving 11 bases between the germline ends. Germline V lookup: CDR1 SEHNR, CDR2 FQNEAQ (reference sequence). The CDR3 DNA reads TGTGCCAGCAGCTTAGGGCAGGAATGGGGCTACACCTTC. This gives the protein CASSLGQEWGYTF. The whole variable domain, remainder taken from reference TRBV7-9 and TRBJ1-2, is DTGVSQNPRHKITKRGQNVTFRCDPISEHNRLYWYRQTLGQGPEFLTYFQNEAQLEKSRLLSDRFSAERPKGSFSTLEIQRTEQGDSAMYLCASSLGQEWGYTFGSGTRLTVV.

The chain uses TRBV3-1 (or the pseudogene TRBV3-2) and TRBJ1-6, with TRBD1 matching 8 bases. The CDR3 loop spans 15 amino acids. From germline, CDR1 is LGHDT and CDR2 YNNKEL (reference sequence). V lost 2 bases and J lost 7; bases outside the gene matches: 4. The CDR3 DNA reads as TGTGCCAGCAGCCAATCGGACAGGGTGAATTCACCCCTCCACTTT. It is translated as CASSQSDRVNSPLHF.

The CDR3 nucleotides are TGCGCCAGCAGTTCACAACAGGGCGTAGATTCACCCCTCCACTTT. It translates to CASSSQQGVDSPLHF. The chain is built from TRBV5-1 and TRBJ1-6; TRBD1 is a possible D gene (6 bases). This CDR3 spans 15 amino acids. The germline CDR1 and CDR2 sequences are SGHRS and YFSETQ. Trimming cost V 5 bases and J 8 bases, with 17 bases left between them.

The J gene is TRBJ1-1, the V gene TRBV10-1; D is possibly TRBD1 (6 bases). The germline V and J ends were trimmed by 0 bases and 9 bases, with 14 bases remaining between them. The germline V gene encodes CDR1 WNHNN and CDR2 SYGVQD (reference sequence). The CDR3 totals 14 residues. CDR3 nucleotides: TGCGCCAGCAGTGAGTCGATTGCAGGGGAGAAAGCTTTCTTT. Amino acids: CASSESIAGEKAFF.

The gene calls are TRBV7-3 and TRBJ1-1; TRBD1 might be the D (5 bases). Trimming pared 4 bases from V and 1 base from J, leaving 13 bases between. The V gene's germline CDR1 is SGHTA and CDR2 FQGTGA. The CDR3 spans 15 residues. Written as DNA, the CDR3 is TGTGCCAGCAGCTCCGGAACAACAGGGAACACTGAAGCTTTCTTT. Translated, it gives CASSSGTTGNTEAFF.

This chain links TRBV9 with TRBJ2-1; 8 bases line up with TRBD1. Per the germline V gene, CDR1 is SGDLS and CDR2 is YYNGEE. The length of the CDR3 is 16 residues. V trimming: 2 bases; J trimming: 2 bases; junction bases outside the gene matches: 6. Written as DNA, the CDR3 is TGTGCCAGCAGCGTCCGACAGGGGCCGCCCTACAATGAGCAGTTCTTC. This gives the protein CASSVRQGPPYNEQFF.

The genes are TRBV30 and TRBJ1-3; D is unclear. The germline gives CDR1 GTSNPN, CDR2 SVGIG (reference sequence). The CDR3 runs 14 residues. Deletions cut 3 bases from V and 0 bases from J, with 9 bases between. CDR3 sequence (DNA): TGTGCCTGGAGGACCGCGGCCTCTGGAAACACCATATATTTT. Amino acids: CAWRTAASGNTIYF. Full variable domain (missing parts from reference TRBV30 and TRBJ1-3): SQTIHQWPATLVQPVGSPLSLECTVEGTSNPNLYWYRQAAGRGLQLLFYSVGIGQISSEVPQNLSASRPQDRQFILSSKKLLLSDSGFYLCAWRTAASGNTIYFGEGSWLTVV.

This rearrangement joins TRBV5-1 to TRBJ1-4, with D unclear. Germline V gene sequence: CDR1 SGHRS, CDR2 YFSETQ. Trimming pared 5 bases from V and 8 bases from J, leaving 13 bases between. The CDR3 is made up of 13 amino acids. The chain's CDR3 is CASSNGGREKLFF. The CDR3 coding sequence is TGCGCCAGCAGTAATGGCGGAAGGGAAAAACTGTTTTTT.

This clone has only one observation. A junction boundary mismatches the germline segment, possibly from a read error. The rearrangement links TRBV7-7 to TRBJ2-1; TRBD2 agrees at 15 bases. This CDR3 has 15 amino acids. Germline CDR1 and CDR2: SSHAT and FNYEAQ (reference sequence). This chain's CDR3 is CASSPGLAGGREQFF. The CDR3 DNA follows: TGTGCTAGCAGCCCCGGACTAGCGGGAGGGCGTGAGCAGTTCTTC.

This rearrangement joins TRBV7-3 to TRBJ1-1; possible D gene TRBD1, 6 bases. CDR1 is SGHTA, CDR2 FQGTGA, per germline. V lost 5 bases and J lost 5, with 15 bases in between. This CDR3 is built from 14 residues. The CDR3 sequence: CASSVTGRGTEAFF. The DNA for the CDR3 is TGTGCCAGCAGCGTCACAGGGAGGGGGACTGAAGCTTTCTTT.

The chain couples TRBV5-6 to TRBJ2-7; TRBD2 agrees at 10 bases. Germline assignment: CDR1 SGHDT and CDR2 YYEEEE. The ends lost 7 bases at V and 4 bases at J; junction bases unmatched: 8. CDR3 length: 14 amino acids. The CDR3 here is CASSGVAGGYEQYF. In DNA, the CDR3 is TGTGCCAGCTCCGGGGTAGCGGGGGGATACGAGCAGTACTTC.

This chain joins TRBV19 and TRBJ2-1, with TRBD2 matching 9 bases. The CDR3 totals 16 residues. Trimming cost V 5 bases and J 6 bases; bases outside gene matches: 11. The germline V gene encodes CDR1 LNHDA and CDR2 SQIVND (reference sequence). CDR3 in DNA: TGTGCCAGTAGTCCCTCTGGGACTAGCAGTTCCAATGAGCAGTTCTTC. As protein: CASSPSGTSSSNEQFF.

V is TRBV6-5 and J is TRBJ1-5; TRBD1 agrees at 8 bases. This CDR3 comprises 13 residues. Germline trimming cut 6 bases from V and 7 bases from J; bases unmatched to any gene: 5. The germline V gene has CDR1 MNHEY and CDR2 SVGAGI. For the CDR3, the DNA is TGTGCCAGCAGGTTAGACAGGGGCCAGCCCCAGCATTTT. Its translation: CASRLDRGQPQHF.

The chain recombines TRBV28 with TRBJ1-1, with D unclear. V shed 7 bases and J shed 4 bases, with 13 bases lying between them. CDR1 is MDHEN, CDR2 SYDVKM, per germline. The CDR3 spans 13 residues. The DNA of the CDR3 is TGTGCCAGCACCGACCCGCCGGGCACTGAAGCTTTCTTT. Translating it yields CASTDPPGTEAFF.

This clone has a single count. This chain joins TRBV2 and TRBJ1-4, with 7 bases fitting TRBD1. The V and J ends lost 5 bases and 5 bases, in that order; junction bases with no gene match: 5. Germline assignment: CDR1 SNHLY and CDR2 FYNNEI. CDR3 size: 14 residues. CDR3 DNA: TGTGCCAGCAGTAGGGAGACAGGGAATGAAAAACTGTTTTTT. Its translation is CASSRETGNEKLFF.

About this clone: Other DNA sequences in the same sample also yield this CDR3. The chain recombines TRBV7-9 with TRBJ2-1, with TRBD2 matching 8 bases. The CDR3 spans 11 residues. Trimming took 5 bases from V and 9 from J; bases not matched to a gene: 0. Germline assignment: CDR1 SEHNR and CDR2 FQNEAQ (reference sequence). CDR3 nucleotide sequence: TGTGCCAGCAGCCGGGAGGGTGAGCAGTTCTTC. Its translation is CASSREGEQFF.

The gene calls are TRBV9 and TRBJ1-3; no definite D call. The V and J ends lost 0 bases and 0 bases respectively, with 7 bases between them. The CDR3 is 15 amino acids. Germline CDR1 is SGDLS and CDR2 is YYNGEE. CDR3 sequence reads: CASSVDHSSGNTIYF. The CDR3 region has the DNA TGTGCCAGCAGCGTAGATCACAGCTCTGGAAACACCATATATTTT.

The chain employs TRBV12-5 and TRBJ2-1; perhaps TRBD2 as D (6 bases). V was shortened by 6 bases and J by 2 bases, with 11 bases between the two germline ends. The CDR3 covers 14 residues. Looked up from germline, CDR1 is LGHNT and CDR2 is FRNRAP. The CDR3 spells CASGPSSAYNEQFF. Written as DNA, the CDR3 is TGTGCTAGTGGCCCGTCTAGCGCCTACAATGAGCAGTTCTTC.

This clone is a singleton in its sample. The rearrangement uses TRBV11-3 and TRBJ1-1, with D possibly TRBD1 on 6 matching bases. Between the trimmed V and J ends, which lost 5 bases and 3 bases, there was a span of 13 bases. Germline V CDR1 and CDR2: SGHNT, YENEEA. This CDR3 contains 14 residues. CDR3 DNA sequence: TGTGCCAGCAGCCCGACAGGAGTTGACACTGAAGCTTTCTTT. Amino acids: CASSPTGVDTEAFF. Full variable domain (missing parts from reference TRBV11-3 and TRBJ1-1): EAGVVQSPRYKIIEKKQPVAFWCNPISGHNTLYWYLQNLGQGPELLIRYENEEAVDDSQLPKDRFSAERLKGVDSTLKIQPAELGDSAVYLCASSPTGVDTEAFFGQGTRLTVV.

CDR3 loop: CASSPGTGSSGANVLTF. In DNA form, the CDR3 reads TGTGCCAGCAGCCCTGGGACAGGGTCCTCTGGGGCCAACGTCCTGACTTTC. The gene calls are TRBV9 and TRBJ2-6, with 9 bases aligning to TRBD1. This CDR3 comprises 17 residues. V was clipped by 4 bases and J by 0 bases; unmatched bases: 5. The germline V gene has CDR1 SGDLS and CDR2 YYNGEE.

Points on this clone: This CDR3 is also generated by other DNA sequences in the sample. The chain employs TRBV7-9 and TRBJ1-1, with unresolved D. Trimming stripped 2 bases from V and 0 bases from J, with 4 bases between. The germline V gene has CDR1 SEHNR and CDR2 FQNEAQ (reference sequence). The CDR3 consists of 13 residues. CDR3 in DNA: TGTGCCAGCAGCTTACAGATGAACACTGAAGCTTTCTTT. Residues: CASSLQMNTEAFF. Full variable domain (missing parts from reference TRBV7-9 and TRBJ1-1): DTGVSQNPRHKITKRGQNVTFRCDPISEHNRLYWYRQTLGQGPEFLTYFQNEAQLEKSRLLSDRFSAERPKGSFSTLEIQRTEQGDSAMYLCASSLQMNTEAFFGQGTRLTVV.

V and J are TRBV9 and TRBJ2-7; a weak D match, TRBD2 (5 bases). This CDR3 comprises 12 residues. Germline V gene data show CDR1 as SGDLS and CDR2 as YYNGEE. V gave up 4 bases and J gave up 6 bases, with 11 bases separating them. The CDR3 loop is CASSKAVGEQYF. The DNA of the CDR3 is TGTGCCAGCAGCAAAGCGGTTGGCGAGCAGTACTTC.

The count of this clone is one. The chain has TRBV6-2 or TRBV6-3 and TRBJ2-1; maybe TRBD2 (5 bases). This CDR3 is built from 15 residues. V was pared by 6 bases and J by 8 bases, with 20 bases between. In germline, CDR1 is MNHEY, CDR2 SVGEGT. This CDR3 reads CASSRTGIRVYEQFF. DNA for the CDR3: TGTGCCAGCAGCCGAACCGGGATTAGGGTCTATGAGCAGTTCTTC.

CDR3 DNA sequence: TGTGCCAGCAGCGTTTGCCTGGGGAGACTAGCGGGAGTGAGGGGCGAGCAGTACTTC. This translates into CASSVCLGRLAGVRGEQYF. This sequence joins TRBV9 and TRBJ2-7, with 12 bases identical to TRBD2. Trimming cost V 2 bases and J 6 bases; bases outside gene matches: 18. CDR3 length equals 19 residues. Germline CDR1 is SGDLS and CDR2 is YYNGEE.

Here the CDR3 DNA reads TGTGCCAGCAGTTTACCCGGGGGGGGAGGGACTGAAGCTTTCTTT. The encoded protein is CASSLPGGGGTEAFF. The rearrangement links TRBV28 to TRBJ1-1; tentatively, D is TRBD1 (5 bases). V was pared by 2 bases and J by 5 bases, with 15 bases between. This CDR3 comprises 15 residues. Germline V gene sequence: CDR1 MDHEN, CDR2 SYDVKM.

V usage is TRBV19 and J usage is TRBJ2-1; 12 bases align to TRBD2. The CDR3 length is 14 residues. Germline CDR1 LNHDA, CDR2 SQIVND (reference sequence). Unmatched junction bases numbered 4, after V lost 5 bases and J lost 8 bases. The CDR3 DNA reads TGTGCCAGTAGTCCTAGCGGGAGGGCCTATGAGCAGTTCTTC. Amino acids: CASSPSGRAYEQFF.